The sample holds a few counts of the clone carrying this T cell receptor (beta chain). TCRdb reprocessed the 5' RACE reads via MiXCR and lists one record per CDR3 protein. Of fewer than 80,000 distinct CDR3 sequences in the sample, around a fifth were seen once. The CDR3 loop spans 15 amino acids. J lost 2 bases, V lost 5 bases, and 6 bases had no gene match. Germline loops: CDR1 SGHNT, CDR2 YENEEA. The material sequenced was memory CD4+ T cells sorted from a lymph node. Regarding subset: memory CD4+ T cells, CD4+CD45RO+CD25-. V and J are TRBV11-3 and TRBJ2-3, with TRBD1 identical over 8 bases. This clonotype was sampled from a female donor with breast cancer. The CDR3 sequence: CASSGGQGFTDTQYF. The CDR3 DNA follows: TGTGCCAGCAGCGGAGGACAGGGCTTCACAGATACGCAGTATTTT. The full variable domain, rest sourced from reference TRBV11-3 and TRBJ2-3, is EAGVVQSPRYKIIEKKQPVAFWCNPISGHNTLYWYLQNLGQGPELLIRYENEEAVDDSQLPKDRFSAERLKGVDSTLKIQPAELGDSAVYLCASSGGQGFTDTQYFGPGTRLTVL.